What follows describes a single TCR beta chain. This sample was included in a study of blood T cell repertoires in COVID-19. CDR3 length equals 13 residues. The germline V and J ends were trimmed by 5 bases and 4 bases, with 11 bases remaining between them. Assay: immunoSEQ multiplex PCR; the TCRdb copy retains only in-frame clones and omits some. In the table there are hundreds of thousands of clones, 85% to 90% of which are singletons. Sequencing was carried out using peripheral blood. This chain joins TRBV12-3 or TRBV12-4 and TRBJ1-2; perhaps TRBD1 as D (5 bases). The sequence was collected from a woman in her forties or fifties with COVID-19, enrolled during active disease. The CDR3 DNA is TGTGCCAGCAGTCCGGGGGGGTTCTATGGCTACACCTTC. As protein: CASSPGGFYGYTF.